This entry lists 14 T cell receptor beta chains sequenced from one sample in a study of blood T cell repertoires in COVID-19. Generated by immunoSEQ multiplex PCR, the TCRdb table keeps only in-frame clones and is missing some. The data show 130,000 or so clones, 84% seen once. The sample was peripheral blood. Receptors were obtained from a man in his 60s with acute or convalescent COVID-19.

This clone was seen just once. The chain couples TRBV7-6 to TRBJ1-5; D may be TRBD1 (6 bases). The CDR3 spans 16 residues. Germline lookup yields CDR1 SGHVS and CDR2 FNYEAQ. Trimming left V 3 bases short and J 0 bases short, with 12 bases between. The CDR3 region has the DNA TGTGCCAGCAGCTTGGGGGCAGGGCTTAGCAATCAGCCCCAGCATTTT. It translates to CASSLGAGLSNQPQHF.

The V call is TRBV2, the J call TRBJ2-3; 7 bases agree with TRBD2. Germline V gives CDR1 SNHLY, CDR2 FYNNEI. This CDR3 has 16 amino acids. Germline trimming cut 6 bases from V and 3 bases from J; bases unmatched to any gene: 12. The CDR3 coding sequence is TGTGCCAGCAGCGCAACTAGCGTACTAGATACAGATACGCAGTATTTT. Translating it yields CASSATSVLDTDTQYF.

V is TRBV24-1 and J is TRBJ1-1; D gene unclear. The germline CDR1 and CDR2 sequences are KGHDR and SFDVKD. Trimming shortened V by 5 bases and J by 1 base, and 4 bases separated the two germline ends. The CDR3 extends over 12 amino acids. Here the CDR3 DNA reads TGTGCCACCAGTGCGGGGAACACTGAAGCTTTCTTT. Translated, it gives CATSAGNTEAFF.

This clone was seen only a few times. Other DNA sequences within the sample encode an identical CDR3. V usage is TRBV5-1 and J usage is TRBJ2-7, with unresolved D. V lost 3 bases, J lost 2 bases, and 3 bases lay in between. Germline values: CDR1 SGHRS, CDR2 YFSETQ. The CDR3 has 11 amino acids. The CDR3 nucleotides are TGCGCCAGCAGCTCCGCCTACGAGCAGTACTTC. Its translation: CASSSAYEQYF.

The chain recombines TRBV2 with TRBJ1-2; D not resolved. Germline V lookup: CDR1 SNHLY, CDR2 FYNNEI. This CDR3 spans 14 amino acids. The germline V and J ends were trimmed by 6 bases and 4 bases, with 15 bases remaining between them. This CDR3 is CASRDTDGSYGYTF. The CDR3 DNA sequence: TGTGCCAGCAGGGATACAGACGGCAGCTATGGCTACACCTTC.

V and J are TRBV12-3 or TRBV12-4 and TRBJ2-7; the match to TRBD1 covers 10 bases. There are 12 residues in the CDR3. The J segment lost 6 bases and the V segment lost 7 bases, leaving 3 bases of the junction unmatched. The CDR3 DNA follows: TGTGCCAGCACCGACAGGGGGCGCGAGCAGTACTTC. This sequence encodes CASTDRGREQYF.

The rearrangement links TRBV10-3 to TRBJ2-3; 7 bases map to TRBD1. Germline V CDR1 and CDR2: ENHRY, SYGVKD. J lost 4 bases, V lost 1 base, and 11 bases had no gene match. The CDR3 extends over 17 amino acids. The CDR3 loop reads CAISEFAGQAVADTQYF. CDR3 DNA: TGTGCCATCAGTGAGTTCGCTGGACAGGCAGTGGCAGATACGCAGTATTTT.

This chain links TRBV5-1 with TRBJ1-1; no reliable D call. Germline CDR1 is SGHRS and CDR2 is YFSETQ. V gave up 0 bases and J gave up 1 base, with 7 bases separating them. The CDR3 runs to 14 residues. The CDR3 region has the DNA TGCGCCAGCAGCTTGGGGGCGCAGAACACTGAAGCTTTCTTT. It codes for CASSLGAQNTEAFF.

This chain links TRBV5-4 with TRBJ2-2, with 9 bases identical to TRBD1. This CDR3 contains 15 residues. In germline, CDR1 is SGHNT, CDR2 YYREEE (reference sequence). The J segment lost 4 bases and the V segment lost 6 bases, leaving 7 bases of the junction unmatched. The CDR3 reads CASTPGTGSTGELFF. The CDR3 DNA follows: TGTGCCAGCACCCCCGGGACAGGGTCCACCGGGGAGCTGTTTTTT.

The V call is TRBV3-1 (or the pseudogene TRBV3-2), the J call TRBJ2-1, with 7 positions matching TRBD2. With 2 bases clipped from V and 1 base from J, the junction kept 23 bases outside the gene matches. CDR1 is LGHDT, CDR2 YNNKEL, per germline (reference sequence). This CDR3 region has 22 residues. The CDR3 spells CASSQRIGKREDTRGSYNEQFF. In DNA form, the CDR3 reads TGTGCCAGCAGCCAAAGGATTGGTAAGCGGGAAGATACCCGGGGTTCCTACAATGAGCAGTTCTTC.

V usage is TRBV2 and J usage is TRBJ1-1; D uncertain. Germline CDR1 reads SNHLY; CDR2 reads FYNNEI. V lost 6 bases and J lost 3, with 14 bases in between. The CDR3 has 14 residues. The CDR3 sequence is CASRGVRKDTEAFF. The CDR3 DNA reads as TGTGCCAGCAGAGGAGTAAGAAAGGACACTGAAGCTTTCTTT.

The V call is TRBV7-8, the J call TRBJ1-2; D gene ambiguous. The V end was cut by 2 bases, the J end by 4 bases, with 14 bases between. In germline, CDR1 is SGHVS, CDR2 FQNEAQ. The CDR3 consists of 15 residues. CDR3 sequence (DNA): TGTGCCAGCAGCTTATTGCCAGACAATATCTATGGCTACACCTTC. Translated: CASSLLPDNIYGYTF.

The rearrangement joins TRBV5-4 to TRBJ1-1; the D gene is possibly TRBD1 (6 bases). Germline V gene lookup returns CDR1 SGHNT and CDR2 YYREEE (reference sequence). CDR3 length equals 14 residues. The V gene lost 4 bases and the J gene lost 4 bases, with 14 bases spanning the gap. The CDR3 sequence is CASSPVTGFTEAFF. DNA for the CDR3: TGTGCCAGCAGCCCAGTTACAGGGTTCACTGAAGCTTTCTTT.

V and J are TRBV11-2 and TRBJ1-2; D remains unclear. CDR3 size: 15 residues. The V gene's germline CDR1 is SGHAT and CDR2 FQNNGV. With 5 bases removed from V and 8 bases from J, the gap between germline ends came to 21 bases. CDR3 in amino acids: CASSPPLLEREGYTF. For the CDR3, the DNA is TGTGCCAGCAGCCCCCCTCTATTAGAGAGGGAGGGCTACACCTTC.